These 12 T cell receptor beta chains originate from one sample sequenced in a study of T cells in Graves' hyperthyroidism and ophthalmopathy. Researchers amplified the TCR beta CDR3 regions from RNA transcripts. The HTBI primer set served for first-round RT-PCR of the TCR CDR3. TCRdb re-called the multiplex PCR reads through MiXCR, storing one row per CDR3 protein. Of almost 600,000 distinct CDR3 sequences in the sample, 11% to 15% were seen once. The sample consisted of blood. The receptors derive from a woman in her twenties or thirties with Graves' hyperthyroidism that later progressed to Graves' ophthalmopathy.

In this sample, this clonotype turned up a few times. The chain couples TRBV20-1 to TRBJ2-7; 7 nucleotides agree with TRBD2. The CDR3 has 14 residues. From germline, CDR1 is DFQATT and CDR2 SNEGSKA (reference sequence). V dropped 0 bases and J dropped 4; count of bases not matched to a gene: 6. The CDR3 sequence: CSARDIAGDYEQYF. The CDR3 nucleotides are TGCAGTGCTAGAGATATTGCGGGAGATTACGAGCAGTACTTC.

This clonotype has ten or more counts. The chain recombines TRBV27 with TRBJ2-1; D is unclear. The V end was cut by 2 bases, the J end by 0 bases, with 8 bases between. This CDR3 contains 15 residues. CDR1 and CDR2 from the germline V gene are MNHEY and SMNVEV (reference sequence). The CDR3 sequence: CASSLTVSSYNEQFF. The CDR3 bases are TGTGCCAGCAGTTTAACGGTGAGCTCCTACAATGAGCAGTTCTTC.

The sample holds many counts of this clonotype. J is TRBJ1-1 and V is TRBV19; D may be TRBD1 (5 bases). The CDR3 spans 15 residues. V gave up 1 base and J gave up 6 bases, with 15 bases separating them. Looked up from germline, CDR1 is LNHDA and CDR2 is SQIVND (reference sequence). CDR3 DNA: TGTGCCAGTAGTATAGGAGCAGGGTCGGCTCCTGAAGCTTTCTTT. Protein sequence: CASSIGAGSAPEAFF.

The chain links TRBV2 to TRBJ2-1; 8 bases are a match to TRBD1. This CDR3 region has 16 residues. The V gene's germline CDR1 is SNHLY and CDR2 FYNNEI. The junction had 5 bases not matched to a gene; V was cut back by 3 bases and J by 1 base. CDR3 sequence reads: CASSEERQGSYNEQFF. Written as DNA, the CDR3 is TGTGCCAGCAGTGAGGAGCGACAGGGGTCCTACAATGAGCAGTTCTTC. The variable domain in full, completed from reference TRBV2 and TRBJ2-1, reads EPEVTQTPSHQVTQMGQEVILRCVPISNHLYFYWYRQILGQKVEFLVSFYNNEISEKSEIFDDQFSVERPDGSNFTLKIRSTKLEDSAMYFCASSEERQGSYNEQFFGPGTRLTVL.

This clonotype was counted a few times. V usage is TRBV7-9 and J usage is TRBJ2-7, with D perhaps TRBD2 (6 bases). Germline CDR1 reads SEHNR; CDR2 reads FQNEAQ (reference sequence). The CDR3 spans 14 residues. V was clipped by 5 bases and J by 4 bases, with 15 bases between them. CDR3 sequence: CASSQRLEGYEQYF. The CDR3 DNA sequence: TGTGCCAGCAGCCAGAGACTAGAAGGGTACGAGCAGTACTTC.

In its sample, this clonotype was seen many times. An end of the junction does not agree with germline; a read error may underlie this. This chain connects TRBV2 to TRBJ1-1; D uncertain. Germline CDR1 SNHLY, CDR2 FYNNEI. The CDR3 runs to 15 residues. Written as DNA, the CDR3 is TGTGCCAGCTGTGAGACAATCTCCATGAACACTGAAGCTTTCTTT. Amino acid sequence: CASCETISMNTEAFF.

V is TRBV2 and J is TRBJ2-1; 7 positions agree with TRBD2. V was pared by 8 bases and J by 6 bases, with 7 bases of the junction left unmatched. Germline CDR1 SNHLY, CDR2 FYNNEI. The CDR3 loop spans 13 amino acids. CDR3 in DNA: TGTGCCAGCCGGGGGGAGGCCTTCAATGAGCAGTTCTTC. Amino acids: CASRGEAFNEQFF.

This clonotype was detected a few times. The rearrangement joins TRBV7-3 to TRBJ2-1, with D unclear. The germline CDR1 and CDR2 sequences are SGHTA and FQGTGA. Trimming pared 5 bases from V and 9 bases from J, leaving 14 bases between. The CDR3 length is 13 residues. The CDR3 loop reads CASSPGPSGEQFF. CDR3 bases: TGTGCCAGCAGCCCCGGGCCCTCGGGTGAGCAGTTCTTC.

This clonotype was picked up many times. CDR3 nucleotide sequence: TGTGCCAGCAGCACGGCGGGGAGAGGGAGAGATGAGCAGTTCTTC. Translated: CASSTAGRGRDEQFF. V and J are TRBV11-2 and TRBJ2-1; perhaps TRBD2 as D (6 bases). Germline V gene sequence: CDR1 SGHAT, CDR2 FQNNGV. The CDR3 length is 15 residues. Trimming cost V 5 bases and J 8 bases, with 19 bases left between them.

This clonotype was seen a few times. The V call is TRBV20-1, the J call TRBJ2-5, with 10 nucleotides matching TRBD2. The ends lost 5 bases at V and 5 bases at J; junction bases unmatched: 14. This CDR3 has 16 amino acids. The germline gives CDR1 DFQATT, CDR2 SNEGSKA (reference sequence). The DNA of the CDR3 is TGCAGTGCTCCCCCTGGAAGCGGGAGGGCCTGGGAGACCCAGTACTTC. Its translation: CSAPPGSGRAWETQYF.

This clonotype was counted a few times. The J gene is TRBJ1-6, the V gene TRBV19; D is possibly TRBD1 (5 bases). The CDR3 consists of 14 residues. CDR1 and CDR2 from the germline V gene are LNHDA and SQIVND (reference sequence). V was trimmed by 6 bases and J by 7 bases, leaving 13 bases between them. This chain's CDR3 is CASSFSGTNSPLHF. DNA for the CDR3: TGTGCCAGTAGCTTTTCCGGGACCAATTCACCCCTCCACTTT.

This clonotype appeared many times. The chain uses TRBV19 and TRBJ2-3; tentatively, D is TRBD1 or TRBD2 (5 bases each). Germline CDR1 reads LNHDA; CDR2 reads SQIVND (reference sequence). The CDR3 is 14 residues long. V lost 5 bases and J lost 6, with 15 bases in between. CDR3 sequence (DNA): TGTGCCAGTAGTCCCGCTTTGGGGGTCGATACGCAGTATTTT. Translation: CASSPALGVDTQYF.